Below, 32 T cell receptor beta chains from the same sample are listed, as sequenced in a study of cytomegalovirus exposure and HLA in healthy donors. PCR amplification relied on 60 Vbeta primers (plus 13 Jbeta primers). Sequencing was performed with immunoSEQ multiplex PCR; in TCRdb, only in-frame clones are kept and a portion is missing. The sample records around 150,000 clones, about 61% being singletons. Sequencing used PBMCs. The receptors stem from a male donor in good health and CMV-seronegative.

The chain links TRBV6-1 to TRBJ1-6; TRBD1 is a possible D gene (6 bases). Germline V lookup: CDR1 MNHNS, CDR2 SASEGT. Deletions cut 6 bases from V and 6 bases from J, with 15 bases between. CDR3 size: 15 residues. CDR3 residues: CASSRQTGINSPLHF. CDR3 in DNA: TGTGCCAGCAGCCGACAAACAGGGATTAATTCACCCCTCCACTTT.

The genes are TRBV27 and TRBJ1-2; 8 bases are a match to TRBD1. CDR3 length: 13 amino acids. The trim removed 5 bases at V and 7 bases at J, leaving 6 bases unmatched. CDR1 MNHEY and CDR2 SMNVEV come from the germline V gene (reference sequence). The CDR3 region is CASSRPGQAGYTF. The CDR3 coding sequence is TGTGCCAGCAGTCGCCCGGGACAGGCTGGCTACACCTTC.

This clone was counted a single time. V gene TRBV4-3 combines with J gene TRBJ2-3; 9 bases are shared with TRBD2. CDR3 length: 19 amino acids. Unmatched junction bases numbered 13, after V lost 1 base and J lost 2 bases. Germline values: CDR1 LGHNA, CDR2 YSLEER. The CDR3 region is CASSQGLGASGKITDTQYF. CDR3 bases: TGCGCCAGCAGCCAAGGTTTGGGAGCTAGCGGGAAGATCACAGATACGCAGTATTTT.

The chain has TRBV2 and TRBJ2-2; 9 bases line up with TRBD1. CDR3 length: 17 amino acids. The V gene's germline CDR1 is SNHLY and CDR2 FYNNEI. Trimming at V came to 6 bases and at J to 4 bases, leaving 12 bases not matched to a gene. The CDR3 loop is CASRLRTGDMGTGELFF. CDR3 bases: TGTGCCAGCAGATTGAGGACAGGGGATATGGGCACCGGGGAGCTGTTTTTT.

This clone turned up a few times. The chain has TRBV23-1 and TRBJ1-2; no clear D. TRBV23-1 is treated as an ORF (open reading frame) with a function not yet certain. The CDR3 spans 13 residues. With 11 bases removed from V and 8 bases from J, the gap between germline ends came to 21 bases. The CDR3 DNA reads TGCGCCTTAAAACCTGGGCCCCTTATGGGCTACACCTTC. This gives the protein CALKPGPLMGYTF.

This clone was observed a handful of times. This sequence joins TRBV30 and TRBJ2-1, with D hard to call. V lost 0 bases to trimming and J lost 8 bases, with 5 bases between them. This CDR3 is 11 amino acids long. CDR1 and CDR2 from the germline V gene are GTSNPN and SVGIG (reference sequence). This chain's CDR3 is CAWSVLDEQFF. The CDR3 DNA reads as TGTGCCTGGAGTGTCTTAGATGAGCAGTTCTTC.

This clone has just one count. The CDR3 loop is CASSLNRGQETQYF. The DNA for the CDR3 is TGTGCCAGCAGCTTAAATAGGGGCCAAGAGACCCAGTACTTC. J is TRBJ2-5 and V is TRBV11-2, with D perhaps matching TRBD1 (5 bases). V shed 2 bases and J shed 1 base, with 8 bases lying between them. In germline, CDR1 is SGHAT, CDR2 FQNNGV. This CDR3 is 14 amino acids long.

The chain carries TRBV5-1 and TRBJ2-5; 7 bases are shared with TRBD1. V lost 4 bases and J lost 4; bases outside the gene matches: 10. The length of the CDR3 is 15 residues. Germline V CDR1 and CDR2: SGHRS, YFSETQ. CDR3 coding DNA: TGCGCCAGCAGCCCACGGGACAGCATGGGAGAGACCCAGTACTTC. Translating gives CASSPRDSMGETQYF.

The rearrangement links TRBV6-5 to TRBJ1-1; 7 bases are a match to TRBD1. V shed 4 bases and J 5 bases; nucleotides not matched to a gene: 4. This CDR3 region has 13 residues. Germline V gene data show CDR1 as MNHEY and CDR2 as SVGAGI. The CDR3 DNA is TGTGCCAGCAGTTCAGGGGGTCGGACTGAAGCTTTCTTT. Its translation is CASSSGGRTEAFF.

The CDR3 sequence is CASSEAYPAGNTIYF. The DNA for the CDR3 is TGTGCCAGCAGTGAAGCGTATCCAGCTGGAAACACCATATATTTT. The V and J genes are TRBV6-1 and TRBJ1-3, with D unclear. This CDR3 is 15 amino acids long. V gave up 0 bases and J gave up 2 bases, with 8 bases separating them. Per the germline V gene, CDR1 is MNHNS and CDR2 is SASEGT.

Only a few counts were recorded for this clone. The V call is TRBV7-2, the J call TRBJ2-7, with a tentative D call TRBD1 (6 bases). This CDR3 is 15 amino acids long. CDR1 and CDR2 (germline): SGHTA, FQGNSA. The ends were cut back, 3 bases at V and 3 bases at J, with 15 bases in the middle. In DNA, the CDR3 is TGTGCCAGCAGCTTCGGGACAAGCTTCGACTACGAGCAGTACTTC. It is translated as CASSFGTSFDYEQYF.

This rearrangement joins TRBV12-5 to TRBJ2-5; no clear D. The J call may be mistaken, given a closer DNA end match to TRBJ2-7. The CDR3 runs to 17 residues. CDR1 LGHNT and CDR2 FRNRAP come from the germline V gene. DNA for the CDR3: TGTGCTAGTGGTACGTTCCCCGACGGGTTAACCTCCTACGAGCAGTACTTC. As protein: CASGTFPDGLTSYEQYF.

This clone was found a few times. The chain recombines TRBV19 with TRBJ1-5, with TRBD1 as a possible D gene (6 bases). The V gene's germline CDR1 is LNHDA and CDR2 SQIVND (reference sequence). Trimming cost V 5 bases and J 0 bases, with 14 bases left between them. The CDR3 length is 16 residues. DNA of the CDR3: TGTGCCAGTAGTGCTCGCGACAGGTATAGCAATCAGCCCCAGCATTTT. Amino acid sequence: CASSARDRYSNQPQHF.

The genes are TRBV11-2 and TRBJ2-7; 7 bases are shared with TRBD1. Trimming cost V 4 bases and J 6 bases; bases outside gene matches: 3. The CDR3 consists of 12 residues. Germline V gives CDR1 SGHAT, CDR2 FQNNGV. The CDR3 is CASSSDRAEQYF. The DNA of the CDR3 is TGTGCCAGCAGCTCCGACAGGGCCGAGCAGTACTTC.

This chain joins TRBV6-5 and TRBJ2-3; TRBD2 matches 10 bases. V lost 6 bases, J lost 5 bases, and 8 bases stayed unmatched. CDR3 length: 15 residues. The V gene's germline CDR1 is MNHEY and CDR2 SVGAGI. In DNA form, the CDR3 reads TGTGCCAGCAGCCAAGCGGGGGGGCGATTAGATACGCAGTATTTT. Translated, it gives CASSQAGGRLDTQYF.

The genes are TRBV7-9 and TRBJ1-1, with 8 bases lining up with TRBD1. The CDR3 has 15 residues. CDR1 and CDR2 (germline): SEHNR, FQNEAQ (reference sequence). V lost 5 bases and J lost 1; bases outside the gene matches: 6. CDR3 sequence: CASSLRTGSNTEAFF. CDR3 sequence (DNA): TGTGCCAGCAGCCTACGGACAGGGTCGAACACTGAAGCTTTCTTT.

This chain links TRBV6-1 with TRBJ1-2; D not resolved. The V end lost 5 bases, the J end lost 3 bases, and 13 bases lay between the germline ends. The CDR3 contains 14 residues. Germline values: CDR1 MNHNS, CDR2 SASEGT. CDR3 DNA: TGTGCCAGCAGTCCCCGGGGAGAACACTATGGCTACACCTTC. Translation gives CASSPRGEHYGYTF.

The chain joins TRBV18 to TRBJ2-5; 10 bases agree with TRBD2. V lost 8 bases, J lost 4 bases, and 13 bases stayed unmatched. CDR3 length: 16 amino acids. Germline V CDR1 and CDR2: KGHSH, LQKENI. The CDR3 DNA reads TGTGCCAGCGCGCCCAGCGCCAGCGGGGGGGCAGAGACCCAGTACTTC. Translating gives CASAPSASGGAETQYF.

The V and J genes are TRBV25-1 and TRBJ1-1; D unresolved. The V and J ends lost 2 bases and 2 bases respectively, with 3 bases between them. This CDR3 is built from 12 residues. CDR1 and CDR2 (germline): MGHDK, SYGVNS. In DNA, the CDR3 is TGTGCCAGCAGTGAAATAAACACTGAAGCTTTCTTT. This gives the protein CASSEINTEAFF.

The chain links TRBV19 to TRBJ2-1; 7 bases are a match to TRBD2. CDR1 and CDR2 from the germline V gene are LNHDA and SQIVND (reference sequence). The CDR3 is made up of 13 amino acids. V lost 6 bases, J lost 3 bases, and 2 bases stayed unmatched. CDR3 bases: TGTGCCAGTAGGCTAGCGGACTACAATGAGCAGTTCTTC. This translates into CASRLADYNEQFF.

The chain recombines TRBV5-1 with TRBJ1-6; 8 bases match TRBD1. This CDR3 has 16 amino acids. V was pared by 4 bases and J by 7 bases, with 10 bases of the junction left unmatched. CDR1 and CDR2 (germline): SGHRS, YFSETQ. The CDR3, as DNA: TGCGCCAGCAGCGTGACAGGGGAGGCTAGAAATTCACCCCTCCACTTT. This encodes CASSVTGEARNSPLHF. Drawing the rest from reference TRBV5-1 and TRBJ1-6, the complete variable domain is KAGVTQTPRYLIKTRGQQVTLSCSPISGHRSVSWYQQTPGQGLQFLFEYFSETQRNKGNFPGRFSGRQFSNSRSEMNVSTLELGDSALYLCASSVTGEARNSPLHFGNGTRLTVT.

As to this clone: One end of the junction is discordant with germline, which a read error may explain. The DNA for the CDR3 is TGCGCCCGCAGCCAATTACCGTTGGGGGGCTCCTACGAGCAGTACTTC. Protein: CARSQLPLGGSYEQYF. The V and J genes are TRBV4-1 and TRBJ2-7, with a tentative D call TRBD2 (6 bases). This CDR3 has 16 amino acids. Germline CDR1 is MGHRA and CDR2 is YSYEKL.

J is TRBJ1-2 and V is TRBV29-1; 7 nucleotides align to TRBD1. The germline CDR1 and CDR2 sequences are SQVTM and ANQGSEA. The ends lost 7 bases at V and 14 bases at J; junction bases unmatched: 13. The CDR3 length is 11 residues. CDR3 sequence: CSGADRSYITF. For the CDR3, the DNA is TGCAGCGGTGCGGACAGGTCCTATATTACCTTC.

This clone was counted only a few times. This sequence joins TRBV4-3 and TRBJ1-3; D may be TRBD1 (5 bases). Germline loops: CDR1 LGHNA, CDR2 YSLEER. CDR3 length: 16 amino acids. V was cut by 0 bases and J by 4 bases, with 13 bases left in between. The CDR3 loop is CASSQEIGAVGNTIYF. The CDR3 DNA follows: TGCGCCAGCAGCCAAGAGATAGGGGCAGTAGGAAACACCATATATTTT.

The chain couples TRBV11-2 to TRBJ1-2; 10 bases are shared with TRBD1. Trimming took 4 bases from V and 5 from J; bases not matched to a gene: 7. Germline V gene sequence: CDR1 SGHAT, CDR2 FQNNGV. The CDR3 has 15 residues. CDR3: CASSSRGQGGYGYTF. The CDR3 nucleotides read TGTGCCAGCAGCTCAAGAGGACAGGGGGGTTATGGCTACACCTTC.

The chain combines TRBV7-9 with TRBJ2-7, with unresolved D. Germline CDR1 reads SEHNR; CDR2 reads FQNEAQ (reference sequence). The CDR3 is made up of 12 amino acids. V was cut by 5 bases and J by 2 bases, with 7 bases left in between. The CDR3, as DNA: TGTGCCAGCAGCCCGACACCCTACGAGCAGTACTTC. Residues: CASSPTPYEQYF.

This chain uses TRBV19 with TRBJ1-1; D unclear. The germline V and J ends were trimmed by 3 bases and 3 bases, with 11 bases remaining between them. In germline, CDR1 is LNHDA, CDR2 SQIVND (reference sequence). The CDR3 runs 14 residues. CDR3 DNA: TGTGCCAGTAGTATGCTTATCCGGGACACTGAAGCTTTCTTT. Its protein is CASSMLIRDTEAFF.

CDR3 sequence: CAAARGPHEQYF. CDR3 DNA sequence: TGTGCCGCCGCTCGGGGTCCCCACGAGCAGTACTTC. This chain connects TRBV28 to TRBJ2-7; possibly TRBD2 for D (5 bases). From germline, CDR1 is MDHEN and CDR2 SYDVKM. The V end lost 11 bases, the J end lost 5 bases, and 16 bases lay between the germline ends. The CDR3 extends over 12 amino acids.

J is TRBJ1-1 and V is TRBV11-3; D is undetermined. Trimming pared 1 base from V and 1 base from J, leaving 7 bases between. Looked up from germline, CDR1 is SGHNT and CDR2 is YENEEA. This CDR3 comprises 14 residues. The CDR3 DNA follows: TGTGCCAGCAGCTTAGGGGCAGAGAACACTGAAGCTTTCTTT. Amino acid sequence: CASSLGAENTEAFF.

The chain carries TRBV19 and TRBJ2-1, with TRBD1 as a possible D gene (5 bases). Germline CDR1 is LNHDA and CDR2 is SQIVND (reference sequence). V shed 1 base and J shed 0 bases, with 7 bases lying between them. The CDR3 is 15 residues long. The CDR3 DNA reads TGTGCCAGTAGTATAGGACAGAGCTCCTACAATGAGCAGTTCTTC. Encoded protein: CASSIGQSSYNEQFF.

This clone was observed once. The chain couples TRBV27 to TRBJ2-3, with 9 bases aligning to TRBD1. With V trimmed by 6 bases and J by 3 bases, 4 bases remained unmatched. CDR1 and CDR2 from the germline V gene are MNHEY and SMNVEV (reference sequence). This CDR3 has 14 amino acids. The CDR3 DNA reads TGTGCCAGCAGCTGGGACAGGGATACAGATACGCAGTATTTT. This translates into CASSWDRDTDTQYF.

The chain has TRBV6-5 and TRBJ2-7; 10 bases map to TRBD1. Germline lookup yields CDR1 MNHEY and CDR2 SVGAGI. The ends lost 6 bases at V and 2 bases at J; junction bases unmatched: 4. The length of the CDR3 is 14 residues. CDR3 bases: TGTGCCAGCAGAACCGGGACAGGGGCCTACGAGCAGTACTTC. It codes for CASRTGTGAYEQYF.